The present TCR beta chain was sequenced within a study of T cells after yellow fever vaccination. Study-wide results and limits: Subsequent to the booster, the majority of primary-vaccination clones reappeared (around 96% CD4, roughly 90% CD8).

Note on this clonotype: Its matching antigen is unknown.

The V segment lost 5 bases and the J segment 6 bases; nucleotides outside the gene matches: 8. The CDR3 runs 15 residues. CDR1 and CDR2 from the germline V gene are SEHNR and FQNEAQ (reference sequence). A universal primer site and UMIs were added as TCR cDNA was made by 5'RACE template switching. Using its own MiXCR run on the 5' RACE reads, TCRdb lists one record per CDR3 protein. The sample has around 360,000 distinct CDR3 sequences, around a tenth seen once. V is TRBV7-9 and J is TRBJ2-1; TRBD1 matches at 9 bases. The clonotype was recovered from a young man who received the YFV17D yellow fever vaccine. Sequences were derived from PBMCs, sampled on the day of the first yellow fever vaccination. As DNA, the CDR3 is TGTGCCAGCAGCCTACAGGGGGCGCATGGCAATGAGCAGTTCTTC. It is translated as CASSLQGAHGNEQFF.